Listed below are T cell receptor beta chains from one sample, sequenced in a study of T cell responses to AZD1222 COVID-19 vaccine. Sequencing used immunoSEQ multiplex PCR; TCRdb keeps in-frame clones, though not all of them. The top ten clones hold 3.1% of a sample with over 110,000 clones, roughly nine tenths of them seen once. This sample comprised peripheral blood, obtained on day 0 of AZD1222 vaccination. The receptors derive from an adult in good health. Both conserved end residues are part of each CDR3. A D gene is named only where the DNA matches it firmly. Size tells how often a clone was seen (once, few, many) or the class of an expanded clone, and some rows leave it out.

. . TRBJ1-5 TRBV6-5 CASSQRGQPQHF TGTGCCAGCAGTCAGCGGGGGCAGCCCCAGCATTTT
. . TRBJ1-5 TRBV10-2 CASSESIQGSNQPQHF TGCGCCAGCAGTGAGTCGATACAGGGAAGCAATCAGCCCCAGCATTTT
. . TRBJ2-7 TRBV19 CASSNIDEQYF TGTGCCAGTAGTAACATTGACGAGCAGTACTTC
. . TRBJ2-3 TRBV3-1/TRBV3-2 CASSLGGSADTQYF TGTGCCAGCAGCCTTGGGGGGTCCGCAGATACGCAGTATTTT
. . TRBJ2-4 TRBV5-1 CASSLWPEAKNIQYF TGCGCCAGCAGCTTGTGGCCAGAGGCCAAAAACATTCAGTACTTC
. . TRBJ1-1 TRBV6-5 CASRDFAGTEAFF TGTGCCAGCAGAGATTTCGCGGGCACTGAAGCTTTCTTT
TRBD1 . TRBJ1-6 TRBV28 CASSLRQGNGFNSPLHF TGTGCCAGCAGTTTAAGACAGGGGAACGGCTTTAATTCACCCCTCCACTTT
. few TRBJ1-1 TRBV5-4 CASSFTSGNTEAFF TGTGCCAGCAGCTTCACTTCGGGGAACACTGAAGCTTTCTTT
. . TRBJ1-1 TRBV28 CASSLSASGQAFF TGTGCCAGCAGTTTATCAGCTAGCGGGCAAGCTTTCTTT
. . TRBJ1-3 TRBV10-3 CAISPTRDRMGSSGNTIYF TGTGCCATCAGTCCAACAAGGGATAGGATGGGATCCTCTGGAAACACCATATATTTT
. . TRBJ1-1 TRBV5-5 CASSRRRLNTEAFF TGTGCCAGCAGCCGTAGACGGTTGAACACTGAAGCTTTCTTT
TRBD1 . TRBJ1-5 TRBV10-1 CASSHDRDQPQHF TGCGCCAGCAGCCACGACAGGGACCAGCCCCAGCATTTT
TRBD2 . TRBJ2-2 TRBV6-1 CASSDPGGWSTGELFF TGTGCCAGCAGTGACCCGGGGGGATGGAGCACCGGGGAGCTGTTTTTT
TRBD2 . TRBJ2-5 TRBV29-1 CSVDSGTYGGTQYF TGCAGCGTTGATAGCGGGACATACGGGGGGACCCAGTACTTC
. . TRBJ1-4 TRBV15 CATSRDGGPSEKLFF TGTGCCACCAGCAGAGATGGGGGGCCGAGTGAAAAACTGTTTTTT
TRBD2 . TRBJ2-3 TRBV7-8 CASSLVASGRAADTQYF TGTGCCAGCAGCTTAGTTGCTAGCGGGAGGGCCGCAGATACGCAGTATTTT
. . TRBJ1-6 TRBV30 CAWSVPRTLGGSPLHF TGTGCCTGGAGTGTACCCCGGACCCTGGGTGGTTCACCCCTCCACTTT
. . TRBJ2-1 TRBV29-1 CSVESPGTVKQFF TGCAGCGTTGAGAGTCCCGGGACTGTTAAGCAGTTCTTC
. . TRBJ1-2 TRBV6-4 CASSPGSPMGYTF TGTGCCAGCAGTCCAGGGTCCCCCATGGGCTACACCTTC
. . TRBJ2-2 TRBV6-4 CASSPGIAGELFF TGTGCCAGCAGTCCAGGGATAGCCGGGGAGCTGTTTTTT
. once TRBJ1-1 TRBV27 CASSLVGGRAFF TGTGCCAGCAGTTTGGTCGGTGGGCGAGCTTTCTTT
. once TRBJ2-6 TRBV10-3 CAISQELSGANVLTF TGTGCCATCAGTCAAGAACTCTCTGGGGCCAACGTCCTGACTTTC
TRBD1 . TRBJ1-2 TRBV9 CASSAGTANYGYTF TGTGCCAGCAGCGCTGGGACAGCTAACTATGGCTACACCTTC
. . TRBJ2-7 TRBV6-2/TRBV6-3 CASSFRGTVHYEQYF TGTGCCAGCAGTTTCCGCGGGACGGTACACTACGAGCAGTACTTC
TRBD2 few TRBJ2-7 TRBV7-6 CASSLEAPSGNYEQYF TGTGCCAGCAGCTTAGAGGCGCCTAGCGGGAACTACGAGCAGTACTTC
. . TRBJ2-7 TRBV5-4 CASSPGTAFYEQYF TGTGCCAGCAGCCCCGGGACTGCCTTCTACGAGCAGTACTTC
. . TRBJ2-2 TRBV10-2 CASSVPPSRPNTGELFF TGCGCCAGCAGTGTGCCCCCTAGCCGCCCCAACACCGGGGAGCTGTTTTTT